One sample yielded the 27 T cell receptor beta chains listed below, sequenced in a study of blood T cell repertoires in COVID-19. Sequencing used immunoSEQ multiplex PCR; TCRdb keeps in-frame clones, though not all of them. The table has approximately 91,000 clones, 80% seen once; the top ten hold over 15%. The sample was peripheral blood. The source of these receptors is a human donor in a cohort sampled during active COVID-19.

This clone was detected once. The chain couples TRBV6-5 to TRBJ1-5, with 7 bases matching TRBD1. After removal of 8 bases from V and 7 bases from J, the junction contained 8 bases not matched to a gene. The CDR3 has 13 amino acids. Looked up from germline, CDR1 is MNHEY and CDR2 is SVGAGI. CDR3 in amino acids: CASVGQERQPQHF. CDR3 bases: TGTGCCAGCGTTGGACAGGAGAGGCAGCCCCAGCATTTT.

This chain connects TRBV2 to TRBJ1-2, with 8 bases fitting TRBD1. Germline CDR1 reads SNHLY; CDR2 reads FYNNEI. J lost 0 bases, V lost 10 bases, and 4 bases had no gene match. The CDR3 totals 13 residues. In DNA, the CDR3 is TGTGCCAATTCACAGGGGGCTAACTATGGCTACACCTTC. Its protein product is CANSQGANYGYTF.

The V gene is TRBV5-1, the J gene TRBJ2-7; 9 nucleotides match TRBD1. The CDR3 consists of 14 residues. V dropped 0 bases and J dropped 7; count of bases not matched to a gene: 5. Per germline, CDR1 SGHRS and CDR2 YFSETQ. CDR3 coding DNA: TGCGCCAGCAGCTTGGAACAGGGGGCGAATGAGCAGTACTTC. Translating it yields CASSLEQGANEQYF.

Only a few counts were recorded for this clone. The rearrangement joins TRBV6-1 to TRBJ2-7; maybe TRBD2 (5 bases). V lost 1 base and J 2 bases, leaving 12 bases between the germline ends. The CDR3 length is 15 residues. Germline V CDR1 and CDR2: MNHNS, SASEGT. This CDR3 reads CASSEVGLRAYEQYF. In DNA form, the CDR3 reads TGTGCCAGCAGTGAAGTTGGACTTAGGGCCTACGAGCAGTACTTC.

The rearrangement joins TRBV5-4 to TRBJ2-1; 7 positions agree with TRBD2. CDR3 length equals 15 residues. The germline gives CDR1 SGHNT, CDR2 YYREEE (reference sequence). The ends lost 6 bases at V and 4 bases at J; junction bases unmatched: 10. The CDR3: CASMRRENGYNEQFF. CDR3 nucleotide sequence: TGTGCCAGCATGAGGCGGGAGAATGGATACAATGAGCAGTTCTTC.

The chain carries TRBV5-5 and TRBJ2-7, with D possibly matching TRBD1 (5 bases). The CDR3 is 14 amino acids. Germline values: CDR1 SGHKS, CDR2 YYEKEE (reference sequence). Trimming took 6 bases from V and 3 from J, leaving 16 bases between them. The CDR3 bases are TGTGCCAGCACGGTAGGGGCTATTCTCTACGAGCAGTACTTC. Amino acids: CASTVGAILYEQYF.

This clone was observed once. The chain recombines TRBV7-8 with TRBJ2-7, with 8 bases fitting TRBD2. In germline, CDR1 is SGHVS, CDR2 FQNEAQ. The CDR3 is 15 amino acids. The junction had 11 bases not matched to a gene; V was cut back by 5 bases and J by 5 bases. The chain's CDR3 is CASSLQSGSWNEQYF. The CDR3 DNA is TGTGCCAGCAGCCTCCAGAGCGGGAGTTGGAACGAGCAGTACTTC.

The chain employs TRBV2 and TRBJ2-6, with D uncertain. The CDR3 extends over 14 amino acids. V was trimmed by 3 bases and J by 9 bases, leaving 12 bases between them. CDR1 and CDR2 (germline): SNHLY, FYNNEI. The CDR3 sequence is CASSDPQVVNVLTF. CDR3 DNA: TGTGCCAGCAGTGACCCCCAGGTGGTCAACGTCCTGACTTTC.

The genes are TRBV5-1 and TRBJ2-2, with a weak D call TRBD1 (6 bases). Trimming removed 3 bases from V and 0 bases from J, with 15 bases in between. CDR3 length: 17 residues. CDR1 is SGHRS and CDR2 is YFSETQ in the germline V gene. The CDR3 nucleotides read TGCGCCAGCAGCTACCACGACAGGCACGCGAACACCGGGGAGCTGTTTTTT. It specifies CASSYHDRHANTGELFF.

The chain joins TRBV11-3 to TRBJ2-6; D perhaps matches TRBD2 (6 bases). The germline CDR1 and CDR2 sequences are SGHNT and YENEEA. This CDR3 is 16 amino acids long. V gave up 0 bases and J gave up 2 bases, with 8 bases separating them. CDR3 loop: CASSLDSGAGANVLTF. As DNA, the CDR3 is TGTGCCAGCAGCTTAGATTCGGGGGCTGGGGCCAACGTCCTGACTTTC.

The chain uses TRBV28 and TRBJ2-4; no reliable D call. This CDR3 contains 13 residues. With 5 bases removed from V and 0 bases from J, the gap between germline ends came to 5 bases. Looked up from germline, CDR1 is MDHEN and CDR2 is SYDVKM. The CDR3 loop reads CASSPVAKNIQYF. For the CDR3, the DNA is TGTGCCAGCAGTCCTGTAGCCAAAAACATTCAGTACTTC.

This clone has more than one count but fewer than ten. Here the CDR3 reads CASSQGTQEYYGYTF. As DNA, the CDR3 is TGTGCCAGCAGCCAAGGGACACAGGAATACTATGGCTACACCTTC. This rearrangement joins TRBV4-2 to TRBJ1-2; TRBD1 is a possible D gene (5 bases). Trimming cost V 1 base and J 3 bases, with 12 bases left between them. This CDR3 comprises 15 residues. Germline CDR1 reads LGHNA; CDR2 reads YNFKEQ.

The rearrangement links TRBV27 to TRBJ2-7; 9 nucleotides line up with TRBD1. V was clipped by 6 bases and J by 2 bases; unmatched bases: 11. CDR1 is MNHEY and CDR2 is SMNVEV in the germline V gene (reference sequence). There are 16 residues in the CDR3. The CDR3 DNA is TGTGCCAGCAGCAGAAGATCGGGACAGGGTGCCTACGAGCAGTACTTC. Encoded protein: CASSRRSGQGAYEQYF.

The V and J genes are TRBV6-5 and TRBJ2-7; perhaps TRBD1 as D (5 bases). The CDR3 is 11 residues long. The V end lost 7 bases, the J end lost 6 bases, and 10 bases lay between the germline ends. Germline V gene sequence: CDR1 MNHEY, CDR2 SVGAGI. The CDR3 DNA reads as TGTGCCAGCAAAAGGGGTTCCGAGCAGTACTTC. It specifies CASKRGSEQYF.

The CDR3 DNA sequence: TGCGCCAGCAGCTTTAGCGGGAGTAGAGGCAATGAGCAGTTCTTC. Translating gives CASSFSGSRGNEQFF. This chain connects TRBV5-1 to TRBJ2-1, with 9 bases aligning to TRBD2. Per germline, CDR1 SGHRS and CDR2 YFSETQ. V gave up 2 bases and J gave up 6 bases; unmatched junction bases: 6. The CDR3 sequence is 15 residues long.

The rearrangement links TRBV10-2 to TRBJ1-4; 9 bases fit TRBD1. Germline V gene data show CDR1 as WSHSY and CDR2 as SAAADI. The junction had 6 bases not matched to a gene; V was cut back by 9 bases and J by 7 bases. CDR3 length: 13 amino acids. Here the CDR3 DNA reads TGCGCCAGTACCACAGGGGGCGGTGAAAAACTGTTTTTT. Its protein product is CASTTGGGEKLFF.

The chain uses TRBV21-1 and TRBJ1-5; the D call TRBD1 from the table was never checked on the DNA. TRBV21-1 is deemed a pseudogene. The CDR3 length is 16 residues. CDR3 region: CASSVHRGISNQPQHF. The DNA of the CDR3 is TGTGCCAGCAGCGTCCACAGGGGAATTAGCAATCAGCCCCAGCATTTT.

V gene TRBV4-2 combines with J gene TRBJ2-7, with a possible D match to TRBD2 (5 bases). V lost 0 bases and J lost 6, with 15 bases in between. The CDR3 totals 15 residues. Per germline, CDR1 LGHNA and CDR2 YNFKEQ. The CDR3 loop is CASSQEALTGSEQYF. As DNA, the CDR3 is TGTGCCAGCAGCCAAGAGGCCCTGACGGGGAGCGAGCAGTACTTC.

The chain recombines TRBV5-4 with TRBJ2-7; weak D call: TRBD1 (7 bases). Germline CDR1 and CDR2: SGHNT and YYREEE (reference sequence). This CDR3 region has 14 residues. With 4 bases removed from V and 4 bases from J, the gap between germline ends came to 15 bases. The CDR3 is CASSPRQGGYEQYF. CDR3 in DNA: TGTGCCAGCAGCCCGAGACAGGGAGGATACGAGCAGTACTTC.

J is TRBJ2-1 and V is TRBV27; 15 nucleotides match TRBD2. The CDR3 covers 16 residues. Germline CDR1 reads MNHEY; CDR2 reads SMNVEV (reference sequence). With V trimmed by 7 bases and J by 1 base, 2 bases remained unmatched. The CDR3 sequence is CASKGTSGRSYNEQFF. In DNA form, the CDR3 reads TGTGCCAGCAAAGGGACTAGCGGGAGGTCCTACAATGAGCAGTTCTTC.

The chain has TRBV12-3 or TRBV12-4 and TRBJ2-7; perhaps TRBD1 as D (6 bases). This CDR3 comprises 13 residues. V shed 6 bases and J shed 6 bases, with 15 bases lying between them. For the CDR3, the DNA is TGTGCCAGCAGCTCCAGGGGAACCGGCGAGCAGTACTTC. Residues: CASSSRGTGEQYF.

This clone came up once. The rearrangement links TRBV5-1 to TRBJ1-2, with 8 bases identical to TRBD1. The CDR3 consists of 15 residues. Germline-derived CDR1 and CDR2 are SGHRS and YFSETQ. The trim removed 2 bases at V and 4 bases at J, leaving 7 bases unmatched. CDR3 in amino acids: CASSFGQGPLYGYTF. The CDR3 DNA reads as TGCGCCAGCAGCTTTGGACAGGGCCCCCTCTATGGCTACACCTTC.

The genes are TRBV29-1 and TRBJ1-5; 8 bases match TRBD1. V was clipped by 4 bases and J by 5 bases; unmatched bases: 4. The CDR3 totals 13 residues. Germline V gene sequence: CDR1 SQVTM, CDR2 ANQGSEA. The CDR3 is CSVVGQVDQPQHF. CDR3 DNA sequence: TGCAGCGTTGTGGGACAGGTGGATCAGCCCCAGCATTTT.

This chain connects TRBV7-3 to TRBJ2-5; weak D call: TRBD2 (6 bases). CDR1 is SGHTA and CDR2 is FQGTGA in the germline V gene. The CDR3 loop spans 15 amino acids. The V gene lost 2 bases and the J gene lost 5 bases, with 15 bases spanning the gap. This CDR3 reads CASSLGSGSGETQYF. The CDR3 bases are TGTGCCAGCAGCTTAGGATCCGGGAGTGGGGAGACCCAGTACTTC.

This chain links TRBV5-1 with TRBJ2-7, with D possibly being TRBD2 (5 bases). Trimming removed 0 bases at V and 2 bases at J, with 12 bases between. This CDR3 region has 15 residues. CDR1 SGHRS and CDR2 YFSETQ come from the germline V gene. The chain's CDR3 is CASSLAPGITYEQYF. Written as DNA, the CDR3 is TGCGCCAGCAGCTTGGCCCCGGGGATAACCTACGAGCAGTACTTC.

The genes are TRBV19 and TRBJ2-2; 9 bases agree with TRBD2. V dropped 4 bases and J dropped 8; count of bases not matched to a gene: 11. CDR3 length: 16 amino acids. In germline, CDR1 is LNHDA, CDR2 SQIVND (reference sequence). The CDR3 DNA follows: TGTGCCAGTAGTACTTTTTTGGCTAGCGGGAAAGGGGAGCTGTTTTTT. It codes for CASSTFLASGKGELFF.

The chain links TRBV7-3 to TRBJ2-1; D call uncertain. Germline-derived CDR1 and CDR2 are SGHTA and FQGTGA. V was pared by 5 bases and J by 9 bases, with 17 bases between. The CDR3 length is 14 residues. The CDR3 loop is CASSPHPASGEQFF. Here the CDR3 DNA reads TGTGCCAGCAGCCCCCACCCGGCTAGTGGTGAGCAGTTCTTC.